A single sample is the source of the 27 T cell receptor beta chains below, sequenced in a study of CD8+ T cells in alopecia areata. TCR sequencing used cDNA made by reverse transcription of extracted RNA. Using immunoSEQ multiplex PCR, the repertoire was profiled, and TCRdb retains in-frame clones only, with some absent. Of over 200,000 clones listed, 50% to 70% are singletons. Sequencing was performed on CD4+ T cells sorted from blood, taken at week 0. These receptors originate from a human donor with alopecia areata.

The J gene is TRBJ1-1, the V gene TRBV9; TRBD1 is a possible D gene (6 bases). The CDR3 consists of 13 residues. Germline CDR1 reads SGDLS; CDR2 reads YYNGEE. The ends were cut back, 4 bases at V and 5 bases at J, with 12 bases in the middle. CDR3 residues: CASSSDRLTEAFF. In nucleotides, the CDR3 is TGTGCCAGCAGCTCAGACAGGCTGACTGAAGCTTTCTTT.

This chain uses TRBV4-2 with TRBJ1-2; no definite D call. The CDR3 runs 15 residues. Trimming stripped 0 bases from V and 0 bases from J, with 8 bases between. Germline V gene lookup returns CDR1 LGHNA and CDR2 YNFKEQ. The CDR3 loop reads CASSQDPRANYGYTF. The CDR3 DNA sequence: TGTGCCAGCAGCCAAGATCCCCGGGCTAACTATGGCTACACCTTC.

CDR3 coding DNA: TGTGCCAGCAGTTCCGGCCTTAGCGGGAACACCGGGGAGCTGTTTTTT. This codes for CASSSGLSGNTGELFF. The V gene is TRBV27, the J gene TRBJ2-2, with D perhaps matching TRBD2 (6 bases). With 4 bases removed from V and 1 base from J, the gap between germline ends came to 13 bases. Germline CDR1 MNHEY, CDR2 SMNVEV (reference sequence). CDR3 size: 16 residues.

The chain joins TRBV5-4 to TRBJ2-1; TRBD2 matches 11 bases. The CDR3 contains 16 residues. CDR1 and CDR2 from the germline V gene are SGHNT and YYREEE (reference sequence). J lost 1 base, V lost 1 base, and 1 base had no gene match. CDR3 residues: CASSLLAGGSYNEQFF. The DNA for the CDR3 is TGTGCCAGCAGCTTGCTAGCGGGGGGATCCTACAATGAGCAGTTCTTC.

This sequence joins TRBV6-5 and TRBJ2-2; 12 bases line up with TRBD2. CDR3 length: 15 residues. CDR1 and CDR2 (germline): MNHEY, SVGAGI. Trimming took 5 bases from V and 4 from J; bases not matched to a gene: 2. The CDR3 sequence is CASSMGLAGTGELFF. CDR3 sequence (DNA): TGTGCCAGCAGTATGGGACTAGCGGGCACCGGGGAGCTGTTTTTT.

The V and J genes are TRBV6-1 and TRBJ2-7, with a tentative D call TRBD1 (8 bases). CDR3 size: 15 residues. The germline V gene encodes CDR1 MNHNS and CDR2 SASEGT. Deletions cut 4 bases from V and 6 bases from J, with 19 bases between. CDR3 residues: CASSARTGTIPEQYF. CDR3 sequence (DNA): TGTGCCAGCAGTGCCCGGACAGGGACTATCCCCGAGCAGTACTTC.

The chain is built from TRBV5-6 and TRBJ2-6; D remains ambiguous. The CDR3 runs to 16 residues. Germline V gene lookup returns CDR1 SGHDT and CDR2 YYEEEE. V was clipped by 0 bases and J by 2 bases, with 9 bases between them. The CDR3, as DNA: TGTGCCAGCAGCTTGGGCCTATTGGCTGGGGCCAACGTCCTGACTTTC. As protein: CASSLGLLAGANVLTF.

This chain joins TRBV9 and TRBJ1-5; no reliable D call. V was cut by 0 bases and J by 6 bases, with 7 bases left in between. Germline V lookup: CDR1 SGDLS, CDR2 YYNGEE. The CDR3 is 13 amino acids. The CDR3 spells CASSVGGTQPQHF. The CDR3 DNA sequence: TGTGCCAGCAGCGTAGGGGGAACTCAGCCCCAGCATTTT.

This chain links TRBV5-1 with TRBJ1-1; D uncertain. The V gene's germline CDR1 is SGHRS and CDR2 YFSETQ. The CDR3 loop spans 13 amino acids. The ends were cut back, 2 bases at V and 3 bases at J, with 8 bases in the middle. The CDR3 nucleotides read TGCGCCAGCAGCTTCCTCCGGGACACTGAAGCTTTCTTT. Amino acids: CASSFLRDTEAFF.

The genes are TRBV29-1 and TRBJ2-7, with a tentative D call TRBD2 (6 bases). The CDR3 extends over 14 amino acids. Germline values: CDR1 SQVTM, CDR2 ANQGSEA. Trimming took 7 bases from V and 3 from J, leaving 19 bases between them. This CDR3 reads CSALPLEGRYEQYF. The CDR3 DNA sequence: TGCAGCGCTCTACCGTTGGAGGGCCGCTACGAGCAGTACTTC.

This rearrangement joins TRBV29-1 to TRBJ2-1, with a weak D call TRBD1 (6 bases). The V gene lost 6 bases and the J gene lost 0 bases, with 12 bases spanning the gap. The CDR3 consists of 14 residues. In germline, CDR1 is SQVTM, CDR2 ANQGSEA. CDR3 residues: CSVGTRVSYNEQFF. CDR3 nucleotides: TGCAGCGTGGGGACAAGGGTCTCCTACAATGAGCAGTTCTTC.

This clone was observed a handful of times. The V gene is TRBV11-2, the J gene TRBJ2-1, with TRBD2 identical over 7 bases. This CDR3 is built from 15 residues. CDR1 SGHAT and CDR2 FQNNGV come from the germline V gene. J was trimmed by 9 bases and V by 0 bases; bases with no gene match: 8. CDR3 nucleotides: TGTGCCAGCAGCTTAGAGGGCGGGAGTGTAGTTGAGCAGTTCTTC. It translates to CASSLEGGSVVEQFF.

DNA for the CDR3: TGCGCCAGCAGCCTCGTACCCTACGAGCAGTACTTC. Residues: CASSLVPYEQYF. This chain uses TRBV4-1 with TRBJ2-7; D unresolved. Trimming took 4 bases from V and 2 from J, leaving 6 bases between them. This CDR3 spans 12 amino acids. Germline V lookup: CDR1 MGHRA, CDR2 YSYEKL.

The chain joins TRBV4-1 to TRBJ2-7; the D is unclear. Trimming left V 1 base short and J 1 base short, with 11 bases between. CDR1 MGHRA and CDR2 YSYEKL come from the germline V gene. This CDR3 has 15 amino acids. The CDR3 DNA follows: TGCGCCAGCAGCCAAGTCCTGGTAGGATCCTACGAGCAGTACTTC. Its translation: CASSQVLVGSYEQYF.

J is TRBJ1-5 and V is TRBV10-2; 10 bases agree with TRBD1. V lost 8 bases to trimming and J lost 5 bases; unmatched junction nucleotides: 6. CDR3 length: 14 residues. Germline lookup yields CDR1 WSHSY and CDR2 SAAADI. The CDR3 DNA follows: TGCGCCAGCCGCCGGGACAGGGGCTATCAGCCCCAGCATTTT. Protein sequence: CASRRDRGYQPQHF.

J is TRBJ2-1 and V is TRBV30; D not resolved. CDR1 GTSNPN and CDR2 SVGIG come from the germline V gene (reference sequence). Trimming took 3 bases from V and 1 from J, leaving 4 bases between them. This CDR3 has 12 amino acids. The CDR3 reads CAWRQSYNEQFF. Written as DNA, the CDR3 is TGTGCCTGGAGGCAGTCCTACAATGAGCAGTTCTTC. Looking up the rest from reference TRBV30 and TRBJ2-1 gives the full variable domain: SQTIHQWPATLVQPVGSPLSLECTVEGTSNPNLYWYRQAAGRGLQLLFYSVGIGQISSEVPQNLSASRPQDRQFILSSKKLLLSDSGFYLCAWRQSYNEQFFGPGTRLTVL.

The CDR3 bases are TGTGCCAGCAGCCTGCGTCAGGGCACAGATACGCAGTATTTT. This gives the protein CASSLRQGTDTQYF. V and J are TRBV7-2 and TRBJ2-3; D ambiguous. This CDR3 region has 14 residues. The germline gives CDR1 SGHTA, CDR2 FQGNSA. V gave up 5 bases and J gave up 1 base, with 10 bases separating them.

CDR3 amino acids: CASSLGGRVYEQYF. The CDR3 DNA sequence: TGTGCCAGCAGCTTGGGTGGCAGGGTCTACGAGCAGTACTTC. The chain uses TRBV5-6 and TRBJ2-7, with a possible D match to TRBD1 (5 bases). The CDR3 covers 14 residues. Per the germline V gene, CDR1 is SGHDT and CDR2 is YYEEEE. V gave up 0 bases and J gave up 3 bases, with 10 bases separating them.

V and J are TRBV7-6 and TRBJ2-7; 11 nucleotides align to TRBD2. After removal of 5 bases from V and 2 bases from J, the junction contained 17 bases not matched to a gene. Germline V lookup: CDR1 SGHVS, CDR2 FNYEAQ. The CDR3 length is 19 residues. The CDR3 nucleotides read TGTGCCAGCAGCCCCGCCGGGACTAGCGGCCGCCGGGGGGCCTACGAGCAGTACTTC. It is translated as CASSPAGTSGRRGAYEQYF.

The chain uses TRBV30 and TRBJ1-5, with 7 bases matching TRBD1. The V gene end was trimmed by 2 bases and the J gene end by 5 bases; junction bases not matched to a gene: 3. This CDR3 comprises 13 residues. The V gene's germline CDR1 is GTSNPN and CDR2 SVGIG (reference sequence). The CDR3: CAWSRDSDQPQHF. CDR3 DNA sequence: TGTGCCTGGAGTCGGGACAGCGATCAGCCCCAGCATTTT.

This clone showed up just a few times. The chain links TRBV6-4 to TRBJ2-1; 9 nucleotides agree with TRBD2. Trimming removed 2 bases from V and 9 bases from J; junction bases left unmatched: 8. The CDR3 extends over 15 amino acids. Germline assignment: CDR1 MRHNA and CDR2 SNTAGT. The CDR3 loop reads CASSDVAGVVSEQFF. In DNA form, the CDR3 reads TGTGCCAGCAGTGACGTAGCGGGAGTAGTTTCTGAGCAGTTCTTC.

The chain links TRBV5-1 to TRBJ2-7; 8 positions agree with TRBD1. Germline CDR1 SGHRS, CDR2 YFSETQ. The CDR3 sequence is 12 residues long. The junction had 3 bases not matched to a gene; V was cut back by 4 bases and J by 6 bases. CDR3 DNA: TGCGCCAGCAGCCCCGACAGGGGCGAGCAGTACTTC. Amino acid sequence: CASSPDRGEQYF.

This rearrangement joins TRBV7-8 to TRBJ1-2; TRBD1 might be the D (6 bases). The CDR3 loop spans 17 amino acids. The germline V gene has CDR1 SGHVS and CDR2 FQNEAQ. V shed 5 bases and J shed 2 bases, with 21 bases lying between them. The CDR3 DNA follows: TGTGCCAGCAGCGCTCTCCGGGGGGGCAGGGACAACTATGGCTACACCTTC. It translates to CASSALRGGRDNYGYTF.

The rearrangement links TRBV5-1 to TRBJ2-7; 7 bases are a match to TRBD1. The CDR3 is 15 residues long. Germline V gene data show CDR1 as SGHRS and CDR2 as YFSETQ. V shed 2 bases, J shed 5 bases, and the junction held 10 bases outside the gene matches. CDR3 coding DNA: TGCGCCAGCAGCTTCTACTCCTCCGACAGGGACGAGCAGTACTTC. Translation gives CASSFYSSDRDEQYF.

This clone was detected only a few times. V gene TRBV7-9 combines with J gene TRBJ1-1, with TRBD1 matching over 8 bases. The junction had 14 bases not matched to a gene; V was cut back by 3 bases and J by 5 bases. CDR1 and CDR2 from the germline V gene are SEHNR and FQNEAQ (reference sequence). This CDR3 region has 17 residues. The CDR3 nucleotides read TGTGCCAGCAGCTTTTCAGGGGGCGCGGCGTCTAAAACTGAAGCTTTCTTT. It translates to CASSFSGGAASKTEAFF.

In DNA, the CDR3 is TGTGCCAGCAGCAAGGGACAGGTCTACGAGCAGTACTTC. This codes for CASSKGQVYEQYF. The chain joins TRBV7-9 to TRBJ2-7; 8 bases match TRBD1. Germline trimming cut 5 bases from V and 3 bases from J; bases unmatched to any gene: 3. Germline V CDR1 and CDR2: SEHNR, FQNEAQ (reference sequence). The CDR3 runs 13 residues. Variable domain in full (rest from reference TRBV7-9 and TRBJ2-7): DTGVSQNPRHKITKRGQNVTFRCDPISEHNRLYWYRQTLGQGPEFLTYFQNEAQLEKSRLLSDRFSAERPKGSFSTLEIQRTEQGDSAMYLCASSKGQVYEQYFGPGTRLTVT.

This clone was found a few times. The chain couples TRBV18 to TRBJ2-5; D call uncertain. The ends were cut back, 6 bases at V and 4 bases at J, with 24 bases in the middle. Germline lookup yields CDR1 KGHSH and CDR2 LQKENI. CDR3 length: 17 residues. The CDR3 DNA reads TGTGCCAGCTCCCCCACTCCCTCTTCTCCCGTCGGAGAGACCCAGTACTTC. Translated: CASSPTPSSPVGETQYF.